These T cell receptor beta chains were read from a single sample in a study of technical replicates of blood from several donors. The method was immunoSEQ multiplex PCR; TCRdb's version includes in-frame clones alone and lacks a portion of them. The sample has approximately 79,000 clones, roughly 91% seen once; the top ten hold about 0.4%. The sample consisted of T cells isolated from PBMCs. Receptors originate from a human donor in good health. Both conserved end residues are part of each CDR3. Fields, in order: CDR3 DNA, CDR3 protein, clone size, D gene, J gene, CDR3 length, V gene. D genes are given only for firm matches. Not all rows give a size; the values are once, few, many and, for expanded clones, a class.

DNA: TGTGCCAGCAGCCAGGAGAGCGGGCCCTACGAGCAGTACTTC
CDR3: CASSQESGPYEQYF
size: -
D: -
J: TRBJ2-7
length: 14
V: TRBV7-3

DNA: TGCGCCAGCAGCCAACAGGGCACCCAAGAGACCCAGTACTTC
CDR3: CASSQQGTQETQYF
size: -
D: -
J: TRBJ2-5
length: 14
V: TRBV5-1

DNA: TGTGCCAGCAGCCCCCAGCCACCGGGACAGTTTTATTACGAGCAGTACTTC
CDR3: CASSPQPPGQFYYEQYF
size: -
D: TRBD1
J: TRBJ2-7
length: 17
V: TRBV9

DNA: TGCAGTGCTAGTAAACAGTTTGAAGCTTTCTTT
CDR3: CSASKQFEAFF
size: -
D: -
J: TRBJ1-1
length: 11
V: TRBV20-1

DNA: TGCAGCGTTGCTCCCAGGATCTCGATTAGGGGCTACACCTTC
CDR3: CSVAPRISIRGYTF
size: -
D: -
J: TRBJ1-2
length: 14
V: TRBV29-1

DNA: TGTGCCAGCAGTTTTAGGGGACAGGTAGTGGGCACTGAAGCTTTCTTT
CDR3: CASSFRGQVVGTEAFF
size: -
D: TRBD1
J: TRBJ1-1
length: 16
V: TRBV27

DNA: TGTGCCAGCATCCTCGAAGAGACCCAGTACTTC
CDR3: CASILEETQYF
size: -
D: -
J: TRBJ2-5
length: 11
V: TRBV7-9

DNA: TGTGCCAGCAGCTTAGGAGGGGATAGCTATGGCTACACCTTC
CDR3: CASSLGGDSYGYTF
size: once
D: -
J: TRBJ1-2
length: 14
V: TRBV5-6

DNA: TGTGCCTGGAGTGTAGGGACTAGCGGCTACAATGAGCAGTTCTTC
CDR3: CAWSVGTSGYNEQFF
size: -
D: TRBD2
J: TRBJ2-1
length: 15
V: TRBV30

DNA: TGCAGCACAAGACAAGTGAATGAGCAGTTCTTC
CDR3: CSTRQVNEQFF
size: -
D: -
J: TRBJ2-1
length: 11
V: TRBV29-1

DNA: TGTGCCAGCAGCTTAGCCCGGAGCTCCTACAATGAGCAGTTCTTC
CDR3: CASSLARSSYNEQFF
size: -
D: -
J: TRBJ2-1
length: 15
V: TRBV7-2

DNA: TGTGCCATCAGTGTTGACGGAGCTTATGGCTACACCTTC
CDR3: CAISVDGAYGYTF
size: -
D: -
J: TRBJ1-2
length: 13
V: TRBV10-3

DNA: TGTGCCAGCAGCTTAGAAGGGACAGAAAATCAGCCCCAGCATTTT
CDR3: CASSLEGTENQPQHF
size: once
D: TRBD1
J: TRBJ1-5
length: 15
V: TRBV7-2

DNA: TGTGCCAGCAACCCGCCGGGACTTTACAATGAGCAGTTCTTC
CDR3: CASNPPGLYNEQFF
size: -
D: -
J: TRBJ2-1
length: 14
V: TRBV5-6

DNA: TGTGCCAGTAGTGTAAGACAGGGGCGGACGAGCAATCAGCCCCAGCATTTT
CDR3: CASSVRQGRTSNQPQHF
size: -
D: TRBD1
J: TRBJ1-5
length: 17
V: TRBV19

DNA: TGTGCCAGCAGCGTAGACACTAGCGGACCCACAGATACGCAGTATTTT
CDR3: CASSVDTSGPTDTQYF
size: once
D: TRBD2
J: TRBJ2-3
length: 16
V: TRBV9

DNA: TGTGCCAGCAGCTTGCCCCACTCGCGGGAGACCCAGTACTTC
CDR3: CASSLPHSRETQYF
size: once
D: -
J: TRBJ2-5
length: 14
V: TRBV5-6

DNA: TGCGCCAGCAGCCACCGGGGGAAGGTCTCGGAAAAACTGTTTTTT
CDR3: CASSHRGKVSEKLFF
size: -
D: -
J: TRBJ1-4
length: 15
V: TRBV4-3

DNA: TGTGCCAGCAGCCTCCCGGGACTAGGTTTCTACGAGCAGTACTTC
CDR3: CASSLPGLGFYEQYF
size: -
D: TRBD2
J: TRBJ2-7
length: 15
V: TRBV6-5

DNA: TGCGCCAGCAGCCAAGAGAACAGGGGAAACACTGAAGCTTTCTTT
CDR3: CASSQENRGNTEAFF
size: once
D: TRBD1
J: TRBJ1-1
length: 15
V: TRBV4-3

DNA: TGTGCCAGCAGGGATACGGGACTCGGTAACTATGGCTACACCTTC
CDR3: CASRDTGLGNYGYTF
size: -
D: -
J: TRBJ1-2
length: 15
V: TRBV7-9

DNA: TGTGCCAGCAGCCAGACAGAACGGAACACTGAAGCTTTCTTT
CDR3: CASSQTERNTEAFF
size: -
D: -
J: TRBJ1-1
length: 14
V: TRBV9

DNA: TGTGCCATCAGTGAGACCGTTAGCTCCTACGAGCAGTACTTC
CDR3: CAISETVSSYEQYF
size: -
D: -
J: TRBJ2-7
length: 14
V: TRBV10-3

DNA: TGTGCCAGTAGTCCCGACAGGGCTATTGGCTATGGCTACACCTTC
CDR3: CASSPDRAIGYGYTF
size: -
D: TRBD1
J: TRBJ1-2
length: 15
V: TRBV19

DNA: TGTGCCAGCAGTGTTGGCAGCTCCTACAATGAGCAGTTCTTC
CDR3: CASSVGSSYNEQFF
size: -
D: -
J: TRBJ2-1
length: 14
V: TRBV2

DNA: TGTGCCAGCAGCTCTAGCCCTCAGGGGGCCATCGTTGGCTACACCTTC
CDR3: CASSSSPQGAIVGYTF
size: -
D: TRBD1
J: TRBJ1-2
length: 16
V: TRBV11-3

DNA: TGCAGCGTGGGGGGGGACGAGCAGTACTTC
CDR3: CSVGGDEQYF
size: once
D: TRBD2
J: TRBJ2-7
length: 10
V: TRBV29-1

DNA: TGTGCCAGCAGCCCGGGCAGGGGGACCGGGGAGCTGTTTTTT
CDR3: CASSPGRGTGELFF
size: -
D: TRBD1
J: TRBJ2-2
length: 14
V: TRBV7-7

DNA: TGTGCCAGCTCACCACGTCAGGGGTATAGCAATCAGCCCCAGCATTTT
CDR3: CASSPRQGYSNQPQHF
size: -
D: -
J: TRBJ1-5
length: 16
V: TRBV18

DNA: TGTGCCAGCTCCCTTCAGGGTCAGCAGCCCCAGCATTTT
CDR3: CASSLQGQQPQHF
size: -
D: -
J: TRBJ1-5
length: 13
V: TRBV27

DNA: TGTGCCTGGAGGTCTGGGACTAGCGGGAGAGGCACCGGGGAGCTGTTTTTT
CDR3: CAWRSGTSGRGTGELFF
size: few
D: TRBD2
J: TRBJ2-2
length: 17
V: TRBV30

DNA: TGTGCCAGCAAAACAGGAGAATGGAGCGGGGAAGCTTTCTTT
CDR3: CASKTGEWSGEAFF
size: -
D: -
J: TRBJ1-1
length: 14
V: TRBV25-1

DNA: TGCGCCAGCAGCCAACCCCTCAGTGGCTACACCTTC
CDR3: CASSQPLSGYTF
size: -
D: -
J: TRBJ1-2
length: 12
V: TRBV4-1

DNA: TGTGCCAGCAGCTTCCGAACTGCTGGGGAGCTGTTTTTT
CDR3: CASSFRTAGELFF
size: -
D: -
J: TRBJ2-2
length: 13
V: TRBV13

DNA: TGTGCCAGTAGACGGGACATGGGCGGGGAGCTGTTTTTT
CDR3: CASRRDMGGELFF
size: -
D: -
J: TRBJ2-2
length: 13
V: TRBV19

DNA: TGTGCCAGCAGCTTAACAGGCCTCAATCAGCCCCAGCATTTT
CDR3: CASSLTGLNQPQHF
size: -
D: -
J: TRBJ1-5
length: 14
V: TRBV11-3

DNA: TGTGCCAGCAGCTTAGCTACGGGGGTATACGAGCAGTACTTC
CDR3: CASSLATGVYEQYF
size: once
D: -
J: TRBJ2-7
length: 14
V: TRBV7-9

DNA: TGTGCCAGCAGCCCAAGACAGAACTATGGCTACACCTTC
CDR3: CASSPRQNYGYTF
size: -
D: -
J: TRBJ1-2
length: 13
V: TRBV7-8

DNA: TGTGCCAGCAGCTTGAGGAGCGGGAGCTACAATGAGCAGTTCTTC
CDR3: CASSLRSGSYNEQFF
size: -
D: TRBD2
J: TRBJ2-1
length: 15
V: TRBV9

DNA: TGTGCCAGCAGTAGACAGACTGGCACCTACGAGCAGTACTTC
CDR3: CASSRQTGTYEQYF
size: -
D: -
J: TRBJ2-7
length: 14
V: TRBV7-6

DNA: TGTGCCAGCAGCTTCTCGGTTACTAGCGGGAGGGAGACCCAGTACTTC
CDR3: CASSFSVTSGRETQYF
size: -
D: TRBD2
J: TRBJ2-5
length: 16
V: TRBV11-2

DNA: TGTGCCAGCAGTTACCTGGGACAGGTGAACACTGAAGCTTTCTTT
CDR3: CASSYLGQVNTEAFF
size: -
D: TRBD1
J: TRBJ1-1
length: 15
V: TRBV6-6

DNA: TGCGCCAGCAGCCGCCTGGGACTAGCGGGCCGCAGCTCCTACAATGAGCAGTTCTTC
CDR3: CASSRLGLAGRSSYNEQFF
size: -
D: TRBD2
J: TRBJ2-1
length: 19
V: TRBV4-1

DNA: TGTGCCAGAGACAGGGGCGACGAGCAGTACTTC
CDR3: CARDRGDEQYF
size: -
D: TRBD1
J: TRBJ2-7
length: 11
V: TRBV2

DNA: TGTGCCAGCAGTCTAATGAACAGGGGAGCAGGCCGGGAGACCCAGTACTTC
CDR3: CASSLMNRGAGRETQYF
size: -
D: TRBD1
J: TRBJ2-5
length: 17
V: TRBV27

DNA: TGTGCCAGCAGTGAAGGGACACACAGTTTCAGCTACGAGCAGTACTTC
CDR3: CASSEGTHSFSYEQYF
size: -
D: -
J: TRBJ2-7
length: 16
V: TRBV6-1

DNA: TGCAGCGTTCTGACAGGGGAAGAGACCCAGTACTTC
CDR3: CSVLTGEETQYF
size: -
D: TRBD1
J: TRBJ2-5
length: 12
V: TRBV29-1

DNA: TGTGCCAGCAGCTTGGGAGGGCAGGGGCACTGGGAGACCCAGTACTTC
CDR3: CASSLGGQGHWETQYF
size: -
D: -
J: TRBJ2-5
length: 16
V: TRBV5-4

DNA: TGTGCCAGCAGCTTAGGACAGGGGGGGGCCAATGAGCAGTTCTTC
CDR3: CASSLGQGGANEQFF
size: -
D: TRBD1
J: TRBJ2-1
length: 15
V: TRBV7-3

DNA: TGTGCCATCAGTGAGATCCAGCGGAGGGCTTACCAAGAGACCCAGTACTTC
CDR3: CAISEIQRRAYQETQYF
size: -
D: -
J: TRBJ2-5
length: 17
V: TRBV10-3

DNA: TGTGCCAGCAGTGACTCTAGCGGATCCTACAATGAGCAGTTCTTC
CDR3: CASSDSSGSYNEQFF
size: -
D: -
J: TRBJ2-1
length: 15
V: TRBV6-4

DNA: TGCGCCAGCAGCATACGGGACAGGTCCTACGAGCAGTACTTC
CDR3: CASSIRDRSYEQYF
size: -
D: TRBD1
J: TRBJ2-7
length: 14
V: TRBV4-1